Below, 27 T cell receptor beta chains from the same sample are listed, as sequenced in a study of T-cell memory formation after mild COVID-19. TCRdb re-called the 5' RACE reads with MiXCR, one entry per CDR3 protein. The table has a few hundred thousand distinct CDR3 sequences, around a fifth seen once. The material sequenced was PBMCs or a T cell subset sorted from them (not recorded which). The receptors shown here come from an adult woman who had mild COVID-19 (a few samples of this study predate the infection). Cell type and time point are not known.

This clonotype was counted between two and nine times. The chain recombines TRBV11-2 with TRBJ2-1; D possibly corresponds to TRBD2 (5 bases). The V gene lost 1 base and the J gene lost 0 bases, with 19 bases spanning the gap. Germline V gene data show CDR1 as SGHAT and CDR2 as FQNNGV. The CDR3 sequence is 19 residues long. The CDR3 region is CASSLGRRDYWSSYNEQFF. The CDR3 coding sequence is TGTGCCAGCAGCTTAGGAAGGAGAGACTATTGGAGCTCCTACAATGAGCAGTTCTTC.

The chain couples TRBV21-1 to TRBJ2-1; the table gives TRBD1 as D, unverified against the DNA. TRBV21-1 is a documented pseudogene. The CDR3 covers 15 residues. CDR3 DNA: TGTGCCAGCAGCAAAGGACCCGGGGGCCACAATGAGCAGTTCTTC. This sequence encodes CASSKGPGGHNEQFF.

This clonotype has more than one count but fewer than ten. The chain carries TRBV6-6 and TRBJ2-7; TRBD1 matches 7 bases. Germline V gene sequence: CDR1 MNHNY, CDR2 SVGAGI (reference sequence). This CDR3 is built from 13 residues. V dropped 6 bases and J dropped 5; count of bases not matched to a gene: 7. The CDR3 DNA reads TGTGCCAGCAGGCTACAGGGGCGGAACGAGCAGTACTTC. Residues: CASRLQGRNEQYF.

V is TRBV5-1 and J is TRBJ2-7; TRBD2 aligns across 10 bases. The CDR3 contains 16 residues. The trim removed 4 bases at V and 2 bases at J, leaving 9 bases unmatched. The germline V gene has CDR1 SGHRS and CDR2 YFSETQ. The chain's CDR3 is CASSHITSGVTYEQYF. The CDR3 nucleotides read TGCGCCAGCAGCCATATTACTAGCGGGGTGACCTACGAGCAGTACTTC.

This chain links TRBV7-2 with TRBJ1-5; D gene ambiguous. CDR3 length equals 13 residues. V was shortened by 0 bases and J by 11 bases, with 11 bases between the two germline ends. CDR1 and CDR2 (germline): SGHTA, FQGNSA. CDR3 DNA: TGTGCCAGCAGCTTAGCCATCGGTAAGACCCAGCATTTT. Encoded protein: CASSLAIGKTQHF.

For the CDR3, the DNA is TGTGCCAGCAGTACCTACCGGGGGCGGAGAACCGGGGAGCTGTTTTTT. It is translated as CASSTYRGRRTGELFF. The V and J genes are TRBV6-5 and TRBJ2-2; the D call may be TRBD1 or TRBD2 (6 bases each). V was pared by 5 bases and J by 5 bases, with 18 bases between. CDR1 and CDR2 (germline): MNHEY, SVGAGI. The CDR3 runs 16 residues.

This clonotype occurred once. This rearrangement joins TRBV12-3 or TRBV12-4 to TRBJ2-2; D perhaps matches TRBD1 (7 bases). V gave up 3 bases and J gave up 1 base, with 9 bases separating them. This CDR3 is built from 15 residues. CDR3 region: CASSFQGGNTGELFF. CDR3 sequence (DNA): TGTGCCAGCAGTTTTCAGGGGGGGAACACCGGGGAGCTGTTTTTT.

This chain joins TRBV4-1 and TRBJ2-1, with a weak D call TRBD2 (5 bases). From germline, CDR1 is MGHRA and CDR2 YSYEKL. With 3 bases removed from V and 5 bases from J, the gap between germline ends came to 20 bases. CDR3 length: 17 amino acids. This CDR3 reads CASSHLRTRGLNNEQFF. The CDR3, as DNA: TGCGCCAGCAGCCACCTAAGGACCCGCGGGCTGAACAATGAGCAGTTCTTC.

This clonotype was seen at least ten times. CDR3 protein: CAISPSGTSGGSSYNEQFF. CDR3 bases: TGTGCCATCAGTCCTTCGGGGACTAGCGGGGGGAGCTCCTACAATGAGCAGTTCTTC. The chain couples TRBV10-3 to TRBJ2-1, with TRBD2 identical over 15 bases. The CDR3 has 19 amino acids. Trimming took 5 bases from V and 0 from J; bases not matched to a gene: 8. Germline CDR1 is ENHRY and CDR2 is SYGVKD.

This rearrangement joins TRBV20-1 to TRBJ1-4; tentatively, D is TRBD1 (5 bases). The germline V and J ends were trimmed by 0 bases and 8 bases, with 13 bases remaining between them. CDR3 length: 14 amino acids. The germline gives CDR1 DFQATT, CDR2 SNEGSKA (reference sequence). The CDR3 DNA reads TGCAGTGCTAGAGATCAACAGGCTAGGGAAAAACTGTTTTTT. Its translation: CSARDQQAREKLFF.

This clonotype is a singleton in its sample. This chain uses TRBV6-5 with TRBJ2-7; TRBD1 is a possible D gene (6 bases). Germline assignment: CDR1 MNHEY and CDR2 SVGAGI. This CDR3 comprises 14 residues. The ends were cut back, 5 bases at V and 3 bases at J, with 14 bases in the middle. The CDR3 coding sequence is TGTGCCAGCAGTGGGCAGGGGCCCCACTACGAGCAGTACTTC. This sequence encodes CASSGQGPHYEQYF.

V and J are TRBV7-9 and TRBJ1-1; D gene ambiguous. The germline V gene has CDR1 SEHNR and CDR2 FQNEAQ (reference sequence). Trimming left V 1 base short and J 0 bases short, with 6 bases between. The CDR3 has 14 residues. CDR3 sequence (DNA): TGTGCCAGCAGCTTAGTCAACATGAACACTGAAGCTTTCTTT. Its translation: CASSLVNMNTEAFF.

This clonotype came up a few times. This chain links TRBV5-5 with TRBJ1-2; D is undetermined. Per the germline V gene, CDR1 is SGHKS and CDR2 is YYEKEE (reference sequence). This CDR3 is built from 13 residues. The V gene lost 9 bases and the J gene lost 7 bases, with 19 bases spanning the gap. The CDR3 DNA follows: TGTGCCACCGCAGATTCAGCCCTCATTGGCTACACCTTC. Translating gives CATADSALIGYTF.

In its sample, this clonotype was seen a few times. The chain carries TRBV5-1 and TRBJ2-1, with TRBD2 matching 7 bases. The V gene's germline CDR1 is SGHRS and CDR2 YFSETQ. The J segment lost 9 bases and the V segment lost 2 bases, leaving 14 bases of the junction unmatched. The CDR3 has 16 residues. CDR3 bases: TGCGCCAGCAGCTTCCTACAACGGGGGGTACATCTTGAGCAGTTCTTC. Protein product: CASSFLQRGVHLEQFF. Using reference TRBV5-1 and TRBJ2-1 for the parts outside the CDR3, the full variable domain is KAGVTQTPRYLIKTRGQQVTLSCSPISGHRSVSWYQQTPGQGLQFLFEYFSETQRNKGNFPGRFSGRQFSNSRSEMNVSTLELGDSALYLCASSFLQRGVHLEQFFGPGTRLTVL.

In DNA, the CDR3 is TGCAGTGCTAGAGACACAGGGGGCCCCTACAATGAGCAGTTCTTC. This translates into CSARDTGGPYNEQFF. The chain links TRBV20-1 to TRBJ2-1; 9 nucleotides agree with TRBD1. V shed 0 bases and J 2 bases; nucleotides not matched to a gene: 2. The CDR3 spans 15 residues. Germline lookup yields CDR1 DFQATT and CDR2 SNEGSKA (reference sequence).

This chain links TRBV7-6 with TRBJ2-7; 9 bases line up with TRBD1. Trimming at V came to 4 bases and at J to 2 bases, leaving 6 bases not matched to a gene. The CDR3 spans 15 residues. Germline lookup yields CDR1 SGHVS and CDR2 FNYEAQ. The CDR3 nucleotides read TGTGCCAGCAGCTCCAACCGGGACAGGGCCTACGAGCAGTACTTC. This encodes CASSSNRDRAYEQYF.

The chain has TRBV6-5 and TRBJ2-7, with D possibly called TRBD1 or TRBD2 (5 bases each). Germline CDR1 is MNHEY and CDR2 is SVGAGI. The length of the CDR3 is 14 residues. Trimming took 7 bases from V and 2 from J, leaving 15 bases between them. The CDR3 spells CASNKGSDPYEQYF. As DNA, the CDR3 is TGTGCCAGCAATAAGGGGAGCGACCCCTACGAGCAGTACTTC.

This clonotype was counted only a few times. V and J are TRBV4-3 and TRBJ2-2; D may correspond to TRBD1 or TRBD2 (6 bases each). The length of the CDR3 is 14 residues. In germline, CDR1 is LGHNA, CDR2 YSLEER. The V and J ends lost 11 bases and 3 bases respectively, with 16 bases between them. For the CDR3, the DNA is TGCGCCGCAGGCCGGGGGACATACACCGGGGAGCTGTTTTTT. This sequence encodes CAAGRGTYTGELFF.

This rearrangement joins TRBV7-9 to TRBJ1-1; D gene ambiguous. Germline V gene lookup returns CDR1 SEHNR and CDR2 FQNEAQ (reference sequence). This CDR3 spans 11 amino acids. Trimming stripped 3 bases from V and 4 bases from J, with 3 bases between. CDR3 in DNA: TGTGCCAGCAGCTTCCCCACTGAAGCTTTCTTT. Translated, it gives CASSFPTEAFF.

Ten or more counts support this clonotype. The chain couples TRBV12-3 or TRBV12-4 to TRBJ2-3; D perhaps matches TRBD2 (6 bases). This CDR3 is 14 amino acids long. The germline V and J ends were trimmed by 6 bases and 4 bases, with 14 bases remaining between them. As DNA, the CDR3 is TGTGCCAGCAGCCCCCACGGGGGTGCAGATACGCAGTATTTT. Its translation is CASSPHGGADTQYF.

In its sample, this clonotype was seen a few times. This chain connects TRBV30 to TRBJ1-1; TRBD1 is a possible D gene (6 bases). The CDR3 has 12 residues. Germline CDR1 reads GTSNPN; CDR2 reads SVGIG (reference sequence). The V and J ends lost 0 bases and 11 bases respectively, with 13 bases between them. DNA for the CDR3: TGTGCCTGGAGTGTAATATGGGACAAGGCTTTCTTT. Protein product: CAWSVIWDKAFF. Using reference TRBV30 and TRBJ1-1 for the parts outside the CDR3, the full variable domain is SQTIHQWPATLVQPVGSPLSLECTVEGTSNPNLYWYRQAAGRGLQLLFYSVGIGQISSEVPQNLSASRPQDRQFILSSKKLLLSDSGFYLCAWSVIWDKAFFGQGTRLTVV.

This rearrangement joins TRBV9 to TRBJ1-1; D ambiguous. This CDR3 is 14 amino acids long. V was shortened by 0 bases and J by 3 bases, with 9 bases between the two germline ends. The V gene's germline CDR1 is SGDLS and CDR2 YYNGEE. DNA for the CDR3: TGTGCCAGCAGCGTAGGAGATGGATACACTGAAGCTTTCTTT. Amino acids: CASSVGDGYTEAFF.

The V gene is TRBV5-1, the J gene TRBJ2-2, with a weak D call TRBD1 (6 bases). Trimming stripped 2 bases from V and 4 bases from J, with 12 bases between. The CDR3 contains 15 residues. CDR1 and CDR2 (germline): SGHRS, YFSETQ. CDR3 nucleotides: TGCGCCAGCAGCTTCCGACAGGCAGGCACCGGGGAGCTGTTTTTT. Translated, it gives CASSFRQAGTGELFF.

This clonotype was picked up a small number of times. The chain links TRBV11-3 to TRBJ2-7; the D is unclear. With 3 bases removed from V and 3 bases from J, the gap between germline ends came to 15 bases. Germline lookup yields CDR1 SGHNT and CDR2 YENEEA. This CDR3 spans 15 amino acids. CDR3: CASSFKGQDGYEQYF. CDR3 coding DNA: TGTGCCAGCAGCTTCAAGGGTCAGGACGGCTACGAGCAGTACTTC.

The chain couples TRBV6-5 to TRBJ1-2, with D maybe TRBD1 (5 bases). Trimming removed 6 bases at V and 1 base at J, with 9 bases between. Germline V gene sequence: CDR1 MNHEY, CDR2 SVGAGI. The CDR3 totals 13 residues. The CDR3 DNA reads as TGTGCCAGCAGCTTGACAGTTAACTATGGCTACACCTTC. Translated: CASSLTVNYGYTF.

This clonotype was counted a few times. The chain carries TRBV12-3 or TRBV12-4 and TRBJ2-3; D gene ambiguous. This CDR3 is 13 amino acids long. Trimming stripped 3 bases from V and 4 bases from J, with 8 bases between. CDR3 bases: TGTGCCAGCAGTTTGAACAGAGCAGATACGCAGTATTTT. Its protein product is CASSLNRADTQYF.

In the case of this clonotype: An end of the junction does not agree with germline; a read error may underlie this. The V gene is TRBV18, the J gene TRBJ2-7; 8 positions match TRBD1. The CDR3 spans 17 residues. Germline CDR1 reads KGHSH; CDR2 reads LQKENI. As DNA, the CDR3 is TGTGCCAGCTCACCTACCGACAGGGGCCGCACGTCCTACGAGAAGTACTTC. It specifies CASSPTDRGRTSYEKYF. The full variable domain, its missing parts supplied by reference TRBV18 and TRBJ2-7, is NAGVMQNPRHLVRRRGQEARLRCSPMKGHSHVYWYRQLPEEGLKFMVYLQKENIIDESGMPKERFSAEFPKEGPSILRIQQVVRGDSAAYFCASSPTDRGRTSYEKYFGPGTRLTVT.